This T cell receptor beta chain was captured in a study of blood T cell repertoires in COVID-19. Study-level information: Spain, Italy and the United States supplied samples that represented acute and convalescent COVID-19.

The CDR3 spans 13 residues. Per germline, CDR1 SNHLY and CDR2 FYNNEI. V dropped 6 bases and J dropped 4; count of bases not matched to a gene: 5. This clone was observed once. As handled by the study authors: Reference gene primer amplification gave estimated nucleated cell counts. Method: immunoSEQ multiplex PCR; TCRdb's copy keeps in-frame clones and lacks some. The D gene and trimming were derived from the DNA, and the V and J assignments and clone size from that table. Of roughly 85,000 clones in the sample, roughly 88% are singletons; the top ten hold 25% to 30%. The sequence was collected from a man aged 50 to 59 with active or convalescent COVID-19. The specimen was peripheral blood. The chain employs TRBV2 and TRBJ2-5; 7 positions match TRBD2. CDR3 bases: TGTGCCAGCAGCCGGGAGGCCGGAGAGACCCAGTACTTC. Translating it yields CASSREAGETQYF.